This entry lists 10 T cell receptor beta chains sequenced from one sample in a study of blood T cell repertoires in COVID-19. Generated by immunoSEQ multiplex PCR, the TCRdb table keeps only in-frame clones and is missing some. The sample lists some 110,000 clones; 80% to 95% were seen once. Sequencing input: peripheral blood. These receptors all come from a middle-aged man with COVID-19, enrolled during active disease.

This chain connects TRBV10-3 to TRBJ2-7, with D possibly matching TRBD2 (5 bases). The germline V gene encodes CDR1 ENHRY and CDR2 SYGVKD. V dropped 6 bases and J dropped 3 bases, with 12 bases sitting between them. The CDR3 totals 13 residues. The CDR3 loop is CAIRRADGYEQYF. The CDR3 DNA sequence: TGTGCCATCAGGAGGGCGGACGGCTACGAGCAGTACTTC.

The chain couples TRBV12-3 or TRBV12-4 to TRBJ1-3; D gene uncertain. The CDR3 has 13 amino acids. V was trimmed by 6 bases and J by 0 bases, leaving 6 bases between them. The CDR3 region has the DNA TGTGCCAGCAGCACCAGCTCTGGAAACACCATATATTTT. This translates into CASSTSSGNTIYF.

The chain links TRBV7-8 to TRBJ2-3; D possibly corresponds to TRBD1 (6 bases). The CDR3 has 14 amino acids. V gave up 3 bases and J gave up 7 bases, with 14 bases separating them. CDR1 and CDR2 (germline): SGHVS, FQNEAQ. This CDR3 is CASSFSEQGNTQYF. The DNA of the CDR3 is TGTGCCAGCAGCTTTTCTGAACAGGGAAATACGCAGTATTTT. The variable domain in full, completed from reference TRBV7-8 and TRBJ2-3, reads GAGVSQSPRYKVAKRGQDVALRCDPISGHVSLFWYQQALGQGPEFLTYFQNEAQLDKSGLPSDRFFAERPEGSVSTLKIQRTQQEDSAVYLCASSFSEQGNTQYFGPGTRLTVL.

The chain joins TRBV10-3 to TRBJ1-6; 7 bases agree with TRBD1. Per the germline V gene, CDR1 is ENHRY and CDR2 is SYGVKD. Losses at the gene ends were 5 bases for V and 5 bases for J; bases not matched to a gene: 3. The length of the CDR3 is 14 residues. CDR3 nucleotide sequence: TGTGCCATCAGTAGAGGGACAGATAATTCACCCCTCCACTTT. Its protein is CAISRGTDNSPLHF.

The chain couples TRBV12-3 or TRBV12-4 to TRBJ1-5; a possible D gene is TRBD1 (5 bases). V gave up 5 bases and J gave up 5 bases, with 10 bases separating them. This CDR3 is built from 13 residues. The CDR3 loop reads CASSLNRYQPQHF. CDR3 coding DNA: TGTGCCAGCAGTCTAAACAGGTATCAGCCCCAGCATTTT.

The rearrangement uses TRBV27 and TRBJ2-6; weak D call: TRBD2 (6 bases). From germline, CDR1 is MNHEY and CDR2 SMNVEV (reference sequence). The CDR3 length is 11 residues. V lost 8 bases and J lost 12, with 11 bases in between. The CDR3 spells CASGMGGVLTF. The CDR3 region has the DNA TGTGCCAGCGGAATGGGAGGCGTCCTGACTTTC.

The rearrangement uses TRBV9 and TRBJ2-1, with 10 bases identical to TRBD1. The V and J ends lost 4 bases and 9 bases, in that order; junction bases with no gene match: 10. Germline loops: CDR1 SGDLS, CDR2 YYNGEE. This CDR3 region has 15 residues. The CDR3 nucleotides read TGTGCCAGCAGCCCCCCCGGGACAGGGGACAGTGAGCAGTTCTTC. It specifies CASSPPGTGDSEQFF.

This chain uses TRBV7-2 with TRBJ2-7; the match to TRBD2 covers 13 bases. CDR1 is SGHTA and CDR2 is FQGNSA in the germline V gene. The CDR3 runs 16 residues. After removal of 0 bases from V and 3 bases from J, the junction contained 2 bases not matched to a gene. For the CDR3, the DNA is TGTGCCAGCAGCTTAGCCAGGACTAGCGGGAGCTACGAGCAGTACTTC. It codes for CASSLARTSGSYEQYF.

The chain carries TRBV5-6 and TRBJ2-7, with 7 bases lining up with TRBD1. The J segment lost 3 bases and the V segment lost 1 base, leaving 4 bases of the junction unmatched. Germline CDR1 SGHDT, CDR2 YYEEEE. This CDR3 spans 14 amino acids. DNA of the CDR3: TGTGCCAGCAGCTTGTGGCAGGGGGTCTACGAGCAGTACTTC. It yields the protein CASSLWQGVYEQYF.

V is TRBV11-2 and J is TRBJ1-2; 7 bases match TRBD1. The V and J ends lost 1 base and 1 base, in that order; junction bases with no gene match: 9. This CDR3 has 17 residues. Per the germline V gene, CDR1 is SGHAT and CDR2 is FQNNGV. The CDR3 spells CASSLAQGTDGNYGYTF. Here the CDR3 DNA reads TGTGCCAGCAGCTTAGCTCAAGGGACAGACGGTAACTATGGCTACACCTTC.